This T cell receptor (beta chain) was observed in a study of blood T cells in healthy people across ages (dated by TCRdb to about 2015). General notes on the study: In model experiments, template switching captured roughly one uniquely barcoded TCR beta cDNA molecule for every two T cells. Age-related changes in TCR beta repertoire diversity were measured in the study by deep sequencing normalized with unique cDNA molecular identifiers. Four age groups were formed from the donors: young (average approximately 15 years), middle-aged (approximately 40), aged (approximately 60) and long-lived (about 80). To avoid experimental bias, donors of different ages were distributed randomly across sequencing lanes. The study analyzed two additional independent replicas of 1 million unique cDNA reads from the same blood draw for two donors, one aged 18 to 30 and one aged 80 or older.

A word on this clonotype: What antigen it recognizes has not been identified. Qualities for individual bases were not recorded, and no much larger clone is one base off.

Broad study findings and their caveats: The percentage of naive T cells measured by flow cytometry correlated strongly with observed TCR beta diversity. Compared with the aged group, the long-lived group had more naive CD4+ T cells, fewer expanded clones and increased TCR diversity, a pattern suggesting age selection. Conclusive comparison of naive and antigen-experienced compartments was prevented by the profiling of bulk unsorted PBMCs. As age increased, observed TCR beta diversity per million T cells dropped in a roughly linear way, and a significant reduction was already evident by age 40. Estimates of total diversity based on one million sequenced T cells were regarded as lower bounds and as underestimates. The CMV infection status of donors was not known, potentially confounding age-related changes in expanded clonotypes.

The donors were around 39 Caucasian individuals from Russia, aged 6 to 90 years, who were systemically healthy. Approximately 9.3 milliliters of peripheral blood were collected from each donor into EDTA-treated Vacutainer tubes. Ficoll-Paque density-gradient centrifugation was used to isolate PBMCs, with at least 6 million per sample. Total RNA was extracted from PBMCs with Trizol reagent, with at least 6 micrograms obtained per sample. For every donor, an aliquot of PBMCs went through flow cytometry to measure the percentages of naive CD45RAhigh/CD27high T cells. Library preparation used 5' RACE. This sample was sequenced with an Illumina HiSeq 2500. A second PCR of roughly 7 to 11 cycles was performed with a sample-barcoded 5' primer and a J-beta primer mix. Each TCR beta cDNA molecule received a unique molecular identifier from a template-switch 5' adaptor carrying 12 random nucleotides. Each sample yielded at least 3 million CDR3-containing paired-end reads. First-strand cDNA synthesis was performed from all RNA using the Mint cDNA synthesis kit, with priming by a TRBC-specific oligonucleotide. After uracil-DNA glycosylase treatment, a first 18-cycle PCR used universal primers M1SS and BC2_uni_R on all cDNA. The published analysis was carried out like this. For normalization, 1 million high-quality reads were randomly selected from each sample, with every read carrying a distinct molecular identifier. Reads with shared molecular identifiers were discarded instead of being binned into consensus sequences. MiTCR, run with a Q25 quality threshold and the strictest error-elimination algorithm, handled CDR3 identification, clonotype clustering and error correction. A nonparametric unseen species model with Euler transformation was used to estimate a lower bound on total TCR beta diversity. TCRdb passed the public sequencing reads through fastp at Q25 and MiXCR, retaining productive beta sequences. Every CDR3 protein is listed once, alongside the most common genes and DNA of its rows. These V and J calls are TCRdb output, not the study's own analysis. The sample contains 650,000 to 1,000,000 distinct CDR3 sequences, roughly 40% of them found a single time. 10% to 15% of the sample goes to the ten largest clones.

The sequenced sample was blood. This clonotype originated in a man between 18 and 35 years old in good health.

CDR3 loop: CASSLGAVGAGNTIYF. The DNA reads TGTGCCAGCAGCTTAGGGGCGGTGGGCGCCGGAAACACCATATATTTT. This chain joins TRBV7-2 to TRBJ1-3; a confident D gene designation cannot be given. V gives up 1 base and J gives up 4 bases, and the segment between their germline ends measures 14 bases. Reading the germline V gene gives CDR1 SGHTA and CDR2 FQGNSA. Its CDR3 holds 16 amino acids, cysteine through phenylalanine. Only the CDR3 DNA is retained, 48 bases long and in frame from the first base.